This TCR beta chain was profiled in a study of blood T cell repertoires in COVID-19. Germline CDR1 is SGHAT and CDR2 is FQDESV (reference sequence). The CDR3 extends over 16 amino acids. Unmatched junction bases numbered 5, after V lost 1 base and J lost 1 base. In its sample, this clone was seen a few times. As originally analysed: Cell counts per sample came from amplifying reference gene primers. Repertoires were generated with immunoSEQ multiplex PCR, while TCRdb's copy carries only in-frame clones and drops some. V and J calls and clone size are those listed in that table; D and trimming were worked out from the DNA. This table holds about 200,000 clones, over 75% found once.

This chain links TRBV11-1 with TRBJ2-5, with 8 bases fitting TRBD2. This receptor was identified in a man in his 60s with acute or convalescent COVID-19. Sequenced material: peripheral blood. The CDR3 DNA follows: TGTGCCAGCAGCTTAGGAGCGGGAGCGGTCCAAGAGACCCAGTACTTC. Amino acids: CASSLGAGAVQETQYF.